A single sample gave rise to the 31 T cell receptor beta chains below, sequenced in a study of blood T cell repertoires in COVID-19. Some clones are missing from TCRdb's copy, which holds only in-frame ones; the method was immunoSEQ multiplex PCR. The sample has 200,000 or so clones; about 90% are singletons. Source material: PBMCs or T cells enriched from blood (not recorded which). The receptor source for this set is a man under 40 who had recovered from COVID-19.

The chain recombines TRBV20-1 with TRBJ1-2, with a tentative D call TRBD1 (6 bases). The CDR3 is made up of 16 amino acids. With 3 bases removed from V and 7 bases from J, the gap between germline ends came to 24 bases. Germline-derived CDR1 and CDR2 are DFQATT and SNEGSKA (reference sequence). The CDR3 loop is CSASSQGSTGRGGYTF. The CDR3 coding sequence is TGCAGTGCTAGTTCTCAGGGGTCGACAGGTCGGGGTGGCTACACCTTC.

The chain joins TRBV5-1 to TRBJ2-3, with D possibly matching TRBD1 (6 bases). V lost 5 bases, J lost 10 bases, and 23 bases lay in between. This CDR3 is 15 amino acids long. CDR1 SGHRS and CDR2 YFSETQ come from the germline V gene. CDR3 nucleotide sequence: TGCGCCAGCAGGTTCACAACGATAGTGAGGGGGTCGCAGTATTTT. This codes for CASRFTTIVRGSQYF.

The rearrangement links TRBV2 to TRBJ2-7; D not certain. Germline V lookup: CDR1 SNHLY, CDR2 FYNNEI. V lost 8 bases and J 5 bases, leaving 13 bases between the germline ends. The CDR3 totals 12 residues. The CDR3 loop reads CASPTKAHEQYF. In nucleotides, the CDR3 is TGTGCCAGCCCAACCAAAGCCCACGAGCAGTACTTC.

The CDR3, as DNA: TGTGCCAGCAGCTTCACTAGCGGAGCCTACGAGCAGTACTTC. Residues: CASSFTSGAYEQYF. The chain links TRBV7-2 to TRBJ2-7, with 8 bases identical to TRBD2. This CDR3 region has 14 residues. CDR1 is SGHTA and CDR2 is FQGNSA in the germline V gene. Trimming at V came to 3 bases and at J to 2 bases, leaving 3 bases not matched to a gene.

The chain uses TRBV7-6 and TRBJ1-1, with D perhaps TRBD1 (5 bases). V was pared by 3 bases and J by 6 bases, with 11 bases between. Germline CDR1 is SGHVS and CDR2 is FNYEAQ. The CDR3 is made up of 13 amino acids. Written as DNA, the CDR3 is TGTGCCAGCAGCTTTTGGGGGGAGGCTGAAGCTTTCTTT. It encodes CASSFWGEAEAFF.

The chain has TRBV5-6 and TRBJ1-1; D call uncertain. The germline gives CDR1 SGHDT, CDR2 YYEEEE. This CDR3 spans 12 amino acids. V shed 7 bases and J shed 0 bases, with 7 bases lying between them. The CDR3: CASGPMNTEAFF. In DNA form, the CDR3 reads TGTGCCAGCGGGCCCATGAACACTGAAGCTTTCTTT.

This clone showed up just a few times. This rearrangement joins TRBV10-1 to TRBJ1-1, with a tentative D call TRBD1 (5 bases). Germline loops: CDR1 WNHNN, CDR2 SYGVQD (reference sequence). V was clipped by 4 bases and J by 10 bases, with 10 bases between them. The length of the CDR3 is 11 residues. The CDR3 here is CASSAGGGAFF. DNA for the CDR3: TGCGCCAGCAGTGCGGGGGGGGGAGCTTTCTTT.

The chain joins TRBV9 to TRBJ2-7, with 10 bases identical to TRBD2. The J segment lost 4 bases and the V segment lost 0 bases, leaving 4 bases of the junction unmatched. Germline V gene data show CDR1 as SGDLS and CDR2 as YYNGEE. This CDR3 is built from 15 residues. The CDR3 loop is CASSVASGSLYEQYF. DNA for the CDR3: TGTGCCAGCAGCGTAGCTAGCGGGAGTTTGTACGAGCAGTACTTC.

The chain employs TRBV21-1 and TRBJ1-4; the D call TRBD1 from the table was never checked on the DNA. TRBV21-1 has pseudogene status. The CDR3 has 15 residues. This CDR3 is CASRSRDRGHEKLFF. In nucleotides, the CDR3 is TGTGCCAGCAGGTCCCGGGACAGGGGGCATGAAAAACTGTTTTTT.

V and J are TRBV7-6 and TRBJ1-4; a possible D gene is TRBD1 (5 bases). The CDR3 extends over 16 amino acids. Germline lookup yields CDR1 SGHVS and CDR2 FNYEAQ. V was cut by 1 base and J by 7 bases, with 16 bases left in between. CDR3: CASSLETRGSREKLFF. The CDR3 nucleotides read TGTGCCAGCAGCTTAGAAACCCGGGGGAGTCGTGAAAAACTGTTTTTT.

The V call is TRBV6-2 or TRBV6-3, the J call TRBJ1-5, with no clear D. With 0 bases removed from V and 6 bases from J, the gap between germline ends came to 6 bases. CDR1 is MNHEY and CDR2 is SVGEGT in the germline V gene. CDR3 length equals 13 residues. CDR3 bases: TGTGCCAGCAGTTACTCGAAAGCTCAGCCCCAGCATTTT. Translating it yields CASSYSKAQPQHF.

The chain combines TRBV3-1 (or the pseudogene TRBV3-2) with TRBJ2-3; weak D call: TRBD1 (7 bases). V dropped 7 bases and J dropped 4 bases, with 21 bases sitting between them. CDR1 and CDR2 from the germline V gene are LGHDT and YNNKEL (reference sequence). The CDR3 is made up of 16 amino acids. The CDR3 loop reads CASTGGLQSLADTQYF. The CDR3 DNA reads as TGTGCCAGCACAGGGGGGCTTCAAAGTTTAGCAGATACGCAGTATTTT.

The chain has TRBV2 and TRBJ1-2; a weak D match, TRBD1 (6 bases). The CDR3 is 13 residues long. V was clipped by 8 bases and J by 3 bases, with 13 bases between them. Germline V gene lookup returns CDR1 SNHLY and CDR2 FYNNEI. CDR3 nucleotides: TGTGCCAGCGTTCCCGGGACATACTATGGCTACACCTTC. This translates into CASVPGTYYGYTF.

The chain uses TRBV19 and TRBJ1-1; a weak D match, TRBD1 (6 bases). From germline, CDR1 is LNHDA and CDR2 SQIVND (reference sequence). V lost 5 bases and J lost 0, with 28 bases in between. The CDR3 runs to 20 residues. CDR3 residues: CASSQQGKRLRVILNTEAFF. In DNA, the CDR3 is TGTGCCAGTAGTCAACAGGGTAAAAGATTGAGAGTGATTTTGAACACTGAAGCTTTCTTT.

The chain employs TRBV21-1 and TRBJ2-1; TRBD2 reflects the table's D call only, with no check against the DNA. TRBV21-1 is assigned pseudogene status. This CDR3 comprises 20 residues. The CDR3 nucleotides are TGTGCCAGCAGCAAAAAACGGAGGCCTAAGTTAAGCAACTCCTACAATGAGCAGTTCTTC. Its protein is CASSKKRRPKLSNSYNEQFF.

This chain connects TRBV20-1 to TRBJ1-4; D remains ambiguous. Germline lookup yields CDR1 DFQATT and CDR2 SNEGSKA (reference sequence). The V gene lost 5 bases and the J gene lost 2 bases, with 3 bases spanning the gap. The CDR3 is 11 residues long. Here the CDR3 DNA reads TGCAGTGCTCGGACTAATGAAAAACTGTTTTTT. Its translation: CSARTNEKLFF.

V is TRBV5-4 and J is TRBJ2-2; 12 positions match TRBD2. Trimming cost V 0 bases and J 7 bases; bases outside gene matches: 4. This CDR3 comprises 16 residues. Per the germline V gene, CDR1 is SGHNT and CDR2 is YYREEE (reference sequence). CDR3 in amino acids: CASSLVLAGGRGELFF. For the CDR3, the DNA is TGTGCCAGCAGCTTGGTTCTAGCGGGAGGGCGCGGGGAGCTGTTTTTT.

The chain couples TRBV30 to TRBJ2-7, with 9 bases that match TRBD1. Looked up from germline, CDR1 is GTSNPN and CDR2 is SVGIG (reference sequence). The CDR3 extends over 16 amino acids. The V segment lost 2 bases and the J segment 5 bases; nucleotides outside the gene matches: 13. CDR3 in amino acids: CAWSPTGTGNYHEQYF. CDR3 nucleotides: TGTGCCTGGAGTCCTACCGGGACAGGGAATTACCACGAGCAGTACTTC.

CDR3 in amino acids: CASSLDQNQPQHF. The CDR3 DNA follows: TGTGCCAGCAGCTTAGATCAGAATCAGCCCCAGCATTTT. The rearrangement links TRBV7-9 to TRBJ1-5; D not resolved. V dropped 1 base and J dropped 4 bases, with 5 bases sitting between them. Germline V gene data show CDR1 as SEHNR and CDR2 as FQNEAQ (reference sequence). The CDR3 runs to 13 residues.

This chain joins TRBV5-5 and TRBJ1-2, with 7 bases fitting TRBD1. V trimming: 2 bases; J trimming: 6 bases; junction bases outside the gene matches: 7. Looked up from germline, CDR1 is SGHKS and CDR2 is YYEKEE (reference sequence). The CDR3 is 14 residues long. The CDR3 DNA sequence: TGTGCCAGCAGCTTCTCCCGGGACAGTGATGGCTACACCTTC. Translating it yields CASSFSRDSDGYTF.

The CDR3 DNA sequence: TGTGCCAGCAGTGCCCGAGACAGGGTGTCCTTCCTAGGGCCTAAAATATCCCCCTACGAGCAGTACTTC. Protein sequence: CASSARDRVSFLGPKISPYEQYF. The chain combines TRBV2 with TRBJ2-7; TRBD1 agrees at 7 bases. There are 23 residues in the CDR3. Germline lookup yields CDR1 SNHLY and CDR2 FYNNEI. With V trimmed by 4 bases and J by 2 bases, 32 bases remained unmatched.

This clone was found once. The chain is built from TRBV10-3 and TRBJ2-2; a possible D gene is TRBD1 (6 bases). The CDR3 covers 14 residues. V was trimmed by 8 bases and J by 6 bases, leaving 16 bases between them. The germline gives CDR1 ENHRY, CDR2 SYGVKD. CDR3 bases: TGTGCCATCCGCCTTAACAGGGATGCCGGGGAGCTGTTTTTT. It specifies CAIRLNRDAGELFF.

CDR3 sequence reads: CASNGAGAKNIQYF. CDR3 sequence (DNA): TGTGCCAGCAACGGAGCTGGGGCCAAAAACATTCAGTACTTC. The chain has TRBV28 and TRBJ2-4; unclear D gene. Germline-derived CDR1 and CDR2 are MDHEN and SYDVKM. The V and J ends lost 7 bases and 1 base respectively, with 11 bases between them. This CDR3 comprises 14 residues.

This clone was seen only a few times. This chain links TRBV6-5 with TRBJ2-7, with 13 bases aligning to TRBD2. This CDR3 contains 15 residues. CDR1 is MNHEY, CDR2 SVGAGI, per germline. V lost 5 bases, J lost 7 bases, and 8 bases stayed unmatched. CDR3 amino acids: CASSKPTSGGGEQYF. DNA of the CDR3: TGTGCCAGCAGTAAACCCACTAGCGGGGGGGGAGAGCAGTACTTC.

This chain joins TRBV7-2 and TRBJ1-4; D gene ambiguous. V was pared by 6 bases and J by 5 bases, with 13 bases between. There are 14 residues in the CDR3. From germline, CDR1 is SGHTA and CDR2 FQGNSA. CDR3 residues: CASRTLQANEKLFF. CDR3 DNA sequence: TGTGCCAGCAGGACCCTTCAGGCGAATGAAAAACTGTTTTTT.

This rearrangement joins TRBV19 to TRBJ2-7; no reliable D call. Germline V gene data show CDR1 as LNHDA and CDR2 as SQIVND (reference sequence). V lost 4 bases and J lost 2, with 12 bases in between. The CDR3 covers 14 residues. The CDR3 is CASSNAIAAYEQYF. CDR3 nucleotide sequence: TGTGCCAGTAGTAATGCAATTGCGGCCTACGAGCAGTACTTC.

This clone was seen a single time. The V gene is TRBV29-1, the J gene TRBJ2-2; 7 bases align to TRBD2. In germline, CDR1 is SQVTM, CDR2 ANQGSEA. CDR3 length: 14 amino acids. J gave up 4 bases and V 1 base, and 3 bases lay outside the gene matches. CDR3 sequence reads: CSVEAGGRTGELFF. The CDR3 bases are TGCAGCGTTGAAGCGGGAGGTCGCACCGGGGAGCTGTTTTTT.

J is TRBJ2-7 and V is TRBV2; TRBD2 agrees at 13 bases. Trimming at V came to 6 bases and at J to 5 bases, leaving 13 bases not matched to a gene. Germline CDR1 SNHLY, CDR2 FYNNEI. This CDR3 region has 17 residues. As DNA, the CDR3 is TGTGCCAGCAGCGGACTAGCGGGAGACCAAAGGTTCAACGAGCAGTACTTC. Its protein is CASSGLAGDQRFNEQYF.

This clone was counted a single time. The rearrangement links TRBV27 to TRBJ2-7, with TRBD1 as a possible D gene (6 bases). CDR1 is MNHEY and CDR2 is SMNVEV in the germline V gene (reference sequence). The V end lost 0 bases, the J end lost 3 bases, and 18 bases lay between the germline ends. The CDR3 totals 17 residues. The CDR3 coding sequence is TGTGCCAGCAGTTTATCGTCAGTGTTGGGGGCGCACTACGAGCAGTACTTC. Residues: CASSLSSVLGAHYEQYF.

This sequence joins TRBV11-3 and TRBJ1-1; unclear D gene. Germline assignment: CDR1 SGHNT and CDR2 YENEEA. The CDR3 has 13 residues. The V gene lost 3 bases and the J gene lost 4 bases, with 9 bases spanning the gap. DNA for the CDR3: TGTGCCAGCAGCTTCACGAAGAGCACTGAAGCTTTCTTT. Amino acids: CASSFTKSTEAFF.

The gene calls are TRBV2 and TRBJ1-1, with D unresolved. The length of the CDR3 is 15 residues. The ends were cut back, 10 bases at V and 5 bases at J, with 23 bases in the middle. CDR1 is SNHLY and CDR2 is FYNNEI in the germline V gene. This chain's CDR3 is CATLGRGPKKTEAFF. In nucleotides, the CDR3 is TGTGCCACCCTAGGTCGCGGCCCAAAGAAGACTGAAGCTTTCTTT.